The source of this TCR beta chain is a study of CD8+CD57+ T cells in acquired aplastic anemia. Patients who underwent sequencing had shown CD8+CD57+ cell expansion by flow cytometry. The diagnosis in all patients was severe acquired aplastic anemia. Blood sampling was performed on the patients, and none of them had received therapy by then. This clonotype was counted at least ten times. Profiles of TCR beta VDJ and CDR3 were generated from a genomic DNA template. TCRdb itself ran the reads through MiXCR, one entry per CDR3 protein. The table records under 350,000 distinct CDR3 sequences, under 65% of them present only once. V dropped 1 base and J dropped 2 bases, with 4 bases sitting between them. In germline, CDR1 is LNHDA, CDR2 SQIVND (reference sequence). CDR3 length equals 13 residues.

The origin of this receptor is a human donor with aplastic anemia. J is TRBJ2-3 and V is TRBV19; D gene unclear. The sample taken for sequencing was sorted CD4+, CD8+, or CD8+CD57+ T cells (not recorded which) from PBMCs. The CDR3 loop is CASSIAYTDTQYF. The DNA for the CDR3 is TGTGCCAGTAGTATAGCGTACACAGATACGCAGTATTTT.